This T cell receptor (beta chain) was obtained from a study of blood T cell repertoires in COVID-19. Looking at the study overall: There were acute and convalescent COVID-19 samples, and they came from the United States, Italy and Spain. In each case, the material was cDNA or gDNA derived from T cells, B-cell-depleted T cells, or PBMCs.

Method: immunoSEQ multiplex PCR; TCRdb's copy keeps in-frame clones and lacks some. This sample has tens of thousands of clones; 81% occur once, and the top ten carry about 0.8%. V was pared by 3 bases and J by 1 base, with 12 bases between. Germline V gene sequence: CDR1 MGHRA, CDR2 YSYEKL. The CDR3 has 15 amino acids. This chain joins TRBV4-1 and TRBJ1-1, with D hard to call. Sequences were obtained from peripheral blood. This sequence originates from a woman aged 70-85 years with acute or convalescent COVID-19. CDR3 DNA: TGCGCCAGCAGCCAGGCTCGAGGCGGGAACACTGAAGCTTTCTTT. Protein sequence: CASSQARGGNTEAFF.